The 32 T cell receptor beta chains below were found in one sample sequenced in a study of cytomegalovirus exposure and HLA in healthy donors. Assay: immunoSEQ multiplex PCR; the TCRdb copy retains only in-frame clones and omits some. The sample records roughly 190,000 clones, 86% being singletons. Sequenced sample: PBMCs. These receptors were collected from a woman aged 18-30 years in good health and CMV-seronegative.

V usage is TRBV18 and J usage is TRBJ2-3; D is uncertain. Trimming left V 0 bases short and J 4 bases short, with 8 bases between. Germline values: CDR1 KGHSH, CDR2 LQKENI. This CDR3 has 14 amino acids. The DNA for the CDR3 is TGTGCCAGCTCACCACCGGGCGACCCAGATACGCAGTATTTT. Translated: CASSPPGDPDTQYF.

CDR3 residues: CASSLTSNRDTEAFF. Written as DNA, the CDR3 is TGTGCCAGCAGCTTAACGTCTAACAGGGATACTGAAGCTTTCTTT. The chain has TRBV7-3 and TRBJ1-1; possible D gene TRBD1, 6 bases. Germline CDR1 and CDR2: SGHTA and FQGTGA. The CDR3 is made up of 15 amino acids. V dropped 0 bases and J dropped 5 bases, with 13 bases sitting between them.

This chain links TRBV4-1 with TRBJ2-6; 7 positions match TRBD1. V lost 1 base, J lost 0 bases, and 6 bases stayed unmatched. The CDR3 has 18 amino acids. Germline V gene data show CDR1 as MGHRA and CDR2 as YSYEKL. The DNA of the CDR3 is TGCGCCAGCAGCCAAGGGAGACAGGGCCCCTCTGGGGCCAACGTCCTGACTTTC. It yields the protein CASSQGRQGPSGANVLTF.

This chain joins TRBV5-1 and TRBJ1-1; D perhaps matches TRBD1 (6 bases). Germline assignment: CDR1 SGHRS and CDR2 YFSETQ. This CDR3 comprises 14 residues. Deletions cut 0 bases from V and 4 bases from J, with 10 bases between. The CDR3 sequence is CASSLGQDFTEAFF. The DNA of the CDR3 is TGCGCCAGCAGCTTGGGACAGGACTTCACTGAAGCTTTCTTT.

The chain is built from TRBV5-6 and TRBJ2-3; no firm D call. Per germline, CDR1 SGHDT and CDR2 YYEEEE. Trimming removed 0 bases at V and 2 bases at J, with 13 bases between. The CDR3 has 16 amino acids. The CDR3 DNA is TGTGCCAGCAGCTTGGCCATCCAGGCATACACAGATACGCAGTATTTT. Protein product: CASSLAIQAYTDTQYF. Together with reference TRBV5-6 and TRBJ2-3, the CDR3 gives the full variable domain: DAGVTQSPTHLIKTRGQQVTLRCSPKSGHDTVSWYQQALGQGPQFIFQYYEEEERQRGNFPDRFSGHQFPNYSSELNVNALLLGDSALYLCASSLAIQAYTDTQYFGPGTRLTVL.

The chain combines TRBV27 with TRBJ1-5, with TRBD1 identical over 7 bases. After removal of 3 bases from V and 6 bases from J, the junction contained 5 bases not matched to a gene. The CDR3 covers 14 residues. Germline V gene data show CDR1 as MNHEY and CDR2 as SMNVEV (reference sequence). The CDR3 DNA reads TGTGCCAGCAGTTTCAGGGGGATAAGTCAGCCCCAGCATTTT. Its translation: CASSFRGISQPQHF.

The rearrangement links TRBV11-2 to TRBJ1-2, with TRBD1 identical over 8 bases. The CDR3 contains 15 residues. The germline gives CDR1 SGHAT, CDR2 FQNNGV. Unmatched junction bases numbered 3, after V lost 1 base and J lost 2 bases. The CDR3 sequence: CASSLGQGKNYGYTF. CDR3 DNA sequence: TGTGCCAGCAGCTTAGGACAGGGGAAAAACTATGGCTACACCTTC.

The rearrangement links TRBV5-6 to TRBJ1-2; D is possibly TRBD1 (6 bases). CDR3 size: 14 residues. Germline-derived CDR1 and CDR2 are SGHDT and YYEEEE. V gave up 4 bases and J gave up 2 bases, with 12 bases separating them. CDR3 region: CASSHGQSNYGYTF. The CDR3 DNA follows: TGTGCCAGCAGCCACGGACAGTCGAACTATGGCTACACCTTC.

This chain joins TRBV28 and TRBJ1-5, with 9 bases identical to TRBD1. The CDR3 length is 14 residues. The germline CDR1 and CDR2 sequences are MDHEN and SYDVKM. J gave up 7 bases and V 6 bases, and 7 bases lay outside the gene matches. The CDR3 DNA is TGTGCCAGCAGGGGACAGGGCTTAGGCCAGCCCCAGCATTTT. It specifies CASRGQGLGQPQHF.

This clone was observed a handful of times. The CDR3 protein is CASTDRAYYGYTF. The CDR3 bases are TGTGCCAGCACCGACAGGGCCTACTATGGCTACACCTTC. The rearrangement joins TRBV5-4 to TRBJ1-2; 7 bases map to TRBD1. The V gene end was trimmed by 6 bases and the J gene end by 3 bases; junction bases not matched to a gene: 5. Germline V gene data show CDR1 as SGHNT and CDR2 as YYREEE (reference sequence). This CDR3 is built from 13 residues.

V and J are TRBV7-2 and TRBJ2-4; 9 bases fit TRBD1. Germline-derived CDR1 and CDR2 are SGHTA and FQGNSA. With 5 bases clipped from V and 9 bases from J, the junction kept 8 bases outside the gene matches. The CDR3 contains 14 residues. This CDR3 reads CASSIDRGNGIQYF. DNA of the CDR3: TGTGCCAGCAGCATCGACAGGGGGAATGGCATTCAGTACTTC.

The genes are TRBV9 and TRBJ2-2, with D possibly being TRBD2 (6 bases). The CDR3 contains 18 residues. Germline CDR1 reads SGDLS; CDR2 reads YYNGEE. The V and J ends lost 4 bases and 2 bases respectively, with 21 bases between them. CDR3 sequence reads: CASSSWGVPGLNTGELFF. The CDR3 DNA reads TGTGCCAGCAGCTCCTGGGGGGTACCGGGCCTTAACACCGGGGAGCTGTTTTTT.

The genes are TRBV6-5 and TRBJ1-1, with 10 bases that match TRBD1. The junction had 2 bases not matched to a gene; V was cut back by 4 bases and J by 0 bases. This CDR3 has 15 residues. The V gene's germline CDR1 is MNHEY and CDR2 SVGAGI. CDR3 bases: TGTGCCAGCAGTTTCGGGACAGGGGTGAACACTGAAGCTTTCTTT. It is translated as CASSFGTGVNTEAFF.

This clone was seen many times. This chain joins TRBV7-8 and TRBJ1-2, with TRBD1 matching over 9 bases. Germline lookup yields CDR1 SGHVS and CDR2 FQNEAQ. V dropped 1 base and J dropped 8; count of bases not matched to a gene: 14. This CDR3 has 17 amino acids. CDR3 protein: CASSLGGTGLPGPGYTF. The CDR3 DNA sequence: TGTGCCAGCAGCTTAGGAGGGACAGGGTTACCCGGACCAGGCTACACCTTC.

V usage is TRBV12-5 and J usage is TRBJ2-1, with 11 nucleotides matching TRBD2. Germline assignment: CDR1 LGHNT and CDR2 FRNRAP. V dropped 0 bases and J dropped 10; count of bases not matched to a gene: 17. This CDR3 is 19 amino acids long. CDR3 region: CASGLVLTGTSGAGGEQFF. The CDR3, as DNA: TGTGCTAGTGGTTTGGTGCTTACCGGGACTAGCGGTGCCGGCGGGGAGCAGTTCTTC.

This rearrangement joins TRBV7-9 to TRBJ2-1, with 7 bases aligning to TRBD2. The trim removed 4 bases at V and 1 base at J, leaving 4 bases unmatched. The length of the CDR3 is 15 residues. Germline V lookup: CDR1 SEHNR, CDR2 FQNEAQ (reference sequence). The CDR3 DNA follows: TGTGCCAGCAGCTCCGGGACTACTTCCTACAATGAGCAGTTCTTC. Translating it yields CASSSGTTSYNEQFF.

V gene TRBV5-1 combines with J gene TRBJ1-1; D uncertain. The V and J ends lost 0 bases and 3 bases respectively, with 27 bases between them. In germline, CDR1 is SGHRS, CDR2 YFSETQ. The CDR3 consists of 20 residues. CDR3 amino acids: CASSLGSALTKATWDTEAFF. The CDR3 DNA reads as TGCGCCAGCAGCTTGGGGTCCGCCTTGACCAAGGCGACTTGGGACACTGAAGCTTTCTTT.

This chain joins TRBV5-1 and TRBJ2-7, with TRBD1 matching over 7 bases. V was pared by 1 base and J by 2 bases, with 15 bases of the junction left unmatched. Germline V lookup: CDR1 SGHRS, CDR2 YFSETQ. The CDR3 extends over 18 amino acids. CDR3 in DNA: TGCGCCAGCAGCTTGTCACCAAAGCGGACAGGCAAAACCTACGAGCAGTACTTC. Residues: CASSLSPKRTGKTYEQYF.

The V call is TRBV6-1, the J call TRBJ1-1; D is ambiguous. Germline V CDR1 and CDR2: MNHNS, SASEGT. V was cut by 7 bases and J by 0 bases, with 9 bases left in between. The CDR3 sequence is 13 residues long. The CDR3 DNA is TGTGCCAGCAAGGAGGGTATGAACACTGAAGCTTTCTTT. Amino acid sequence: CASKEGMNTEAFF.

This clone has just a few counts. The chain employs TRBV7-2 and TRBJ2-2; 8 bases line up with TRBD1. The germline CDR1 and CDR2 sequences are SGHTA and FQGNSA. With 0 bases clipped from V and 10 bases from J, the junction kept 7 bases outside the gene matches. CDR3 length: 15 residues. The CDR3 sequence: CASSLAGTGGEELFF. CDR3 DNA: TGTGCCAGCAGCTTAGCGGGAACAGGGGGAGAGGAGCTGTTTTTT.

The V call is TRBV4-1, the J call TRBJ2-5, with 8 bases lining up with TRBD2. This CDR3 region has 17 residues. In germline, CDR1 is MGHRA, CDR2 YSYEKL. V shed 1 base, J shed 2 bases, and the junction held 9 bases outside the gene matches. CDR3 in DNA: TGCGCCAGCAGCCAAGTTGGGACTAGTAAGCCTCAAGAGACCCAGTACTTC. Protein: CASSQVGTSKPQETQYF.

The rearrangement joins TRBV5-1 to TRBJ1-1; the match to TRBD1 covers 9 bases. Trimming removed 4 bases from V and 1 base from J; junction bases left unmatched: 8. Germline CDR1 and CDR2: SGHRS and YFSETQ. This CDR3 has 16 amino acids. The CDR3 bases are TGCGCCAGCAGCGGGACAGGGTTTTTACAGAACACTGAAGCTTTCTTT. It specifies CASSGTGFLQNTEAFF.

The chain links TRBV5-4 to TRBJ1-1; TRBD1 is a possible D gene (6 bases). V lost 7 bases, J lost 6 bases, and 25 bases lay in between. From germline, CDR1 is SGHNT and CDR2 YYREEE (reference sequence). The CDR3 runs 16 residues. Here the CDR3 DNA reads TGTGCCAGCGAGGCCGATACGACAGGCCGGGTTTCTGAAGCTTTCTTT. Translating it yields CASEADTTGRVSEAFF.

The chain has TRBV19 and TRBJ2-3, with D possibly TRBD2 on 6 matching bases. The CDR3 is 17 residues long. The V gene lost 4 bases and the J gene lost 2 bases, with 19 bases spanning the gap. Germline loops: CDR1 LNHDA, CDR2 SQIVND (reference sequence). The CDR3 here is CASSSVRDLSTTDTQYF. CDR3 bases: TGTGCCAGTAGTAGCGTACGGGACTTAAGTACCACAGATACGCAGTATTTT.

This chain joins TRBV2 and TRBJ2-3; 9 bases map to TRBD1. The germline V gene encodes CDR1 SNHLY and CDR2 FYNNEI. The J segment lost 3 bases and the V segment lost 6 bases, leaving 7 bases of the junction unmatched. This CDR3 region has 15 residues. The CDR3 sequence: CASRSGTGKTDTQYF. CDR3 bases: TGTGCCAGCAGATCCGGGACAGGGAAAACAGATACGCAGTATTTT.

V gene TRBV25-1 combines with J gene TRBJ2-5, with D maybe TRBD1 (7 bases). The CDR3 is 15 amino acids. V gave up 6 bases and J gave up 5 bases, with 19 bases separating them. Germline V gene sequence: CDR1 MGHDK, CDR2 SYGVNS. The DNA for the CDR3 is TGTGCCAGCAGCCAGGAGGGACAGCCTGGGGAGACCCAGTACTTC. Translation gives CASSQEGQPGETQYF.

V gene TRBV5-1 combines with J gene TRBJ2-7; 9 positions agree with TRBD2. This CDR3 region has 14 residues. The V and J ends lost 7 bases and 2 bases, in that order; junction bases with no gene match: 7. Germline CDR1 and CDR2: SGHRS and YFSETQ. CDR3 region: CASASGGLTYEQYF. The CDR3 DNA reads TGCGCCAGCGCGAGCGGGGGGCTAACCTACGAGCAGTACTTC. The full variable domain, in which reference TRBV5-1 and TRBJ2-7 provide the parts outside the CDR3, is KAGVTQTPRYLIKTRGQQVTLSCSPISGHRSVSWYQQTPGQGLQFLFEYFSETQRNKGNFPGRFSGRQFSNSRSEMNVSTLELGDSALYLCASASGGLTYEQYFGPGTRLTVT.

This clone appeared a few times. V and J are TRBV11-3 and TRBJ2-7; D is undetermined. This CDR3 has 13 amino acids. Trimming cost V 5 bases and J 6 bases, with 14 bases left between them. CDR1 is SGHNT and CDR2 is YENEEA in the germline V gene. The chain's CDR3 is CASSTRPRSEQYF. The DNA for the CDR3 is TGTGCCAGCAGCACCCGACCGAGGTCCGAGCAGTACTTC.

This rearrangement joins TRBV25-1 to TRBJ2-2, with D maybe TRBD1 (5 bases). The ends were cut back, 3 bases at V and 0 bases at J, with 8 bases in the middle. The CDR3 consists of 15 residues. Germline assignment: CDR1 MGHDK and CDR2 SYGVNS. The CDR3 DNA sequence: TGTGCCAGCAGTGACCAGGGAACGAACACCGGGGAGCTGTTTTTT. Amino acid sequence: CASSDQGTNTGELFF. The complete variable domain, with remaining parts taken from reference TRBV25-1 and TRBJ2-2, reads EADIYQTPRYLVIGTGKKITLECSQTMGHDKMYWYQQDPGMELHLIHYSYGVNSTEKGDLSSESTVSRIRTEHFPLTLESARPSHTSQYLCASSDQGTNTGELFFGEGSRLTVL.

This chain joins TRBV5-1 and TRBJ2-1, with 10 bases that match TRBD2. Per the germline V gene, CDR1 is SGHRS and CDR2 is YFSETQ. CDR3 length: 15 amino acids. V lost 4 bases, J lost 9 bases, and 10 bases stayed unmatched. The CDR3 loop is CASSAKSGRAPEQFF. The CDR3 nucleotides read TGCGCCAGCAGCGCTAAGAGCGGGAGGGCCCCTGAGCAGTTCTTC.

The chain has TRBV4-1 and TRBJ2-1; D gene uncertain. The germline CDR1 and CDR2 sequences are MGHRA and YSYEKL. CDR3 length: 15 residues. The germline V and J ends were trimmed by 0 bases and 6 bases, with 12 bases remaining between them. The CDR3: CASSQDPLRGNEQFF. For the CDR3, the DNA is TGCGCCAGCAGCCAAGATCCCTTAAGAGGCAATGAGCAGTTCTTC.

The genes are TRBV5-4 and TRBJ2-5; TRBD2 aligns across 9 bases. From germline, CDR1 is SGHNT and CDR2 YYREEE (reference sequence). V dropped 3 bases and J dropped 0; count of bases not matched to a gene: 3. The CDR3 consists of 15 residues. CDR3 sequence: CASSSASGDQETQYF. In DNA, the CDR3 is TGTGCCAGCAGCTCGGCTAGCGGGGACCAAGAGACCCAGTACTTC.